The next 11 T cell receptor beta chains were all read from a single sample in a study of T cell changes during pregnancy in multiple sclerosis. Generated by immunoSEQ multiplex PCR, the TCRdb table keeps only in-frame clones and is missing some. Seen here are roughly 30,000 clones, roughly 90% observed once, and the top ten hold about 4.9%. The sample was CD8+ T cells from peripheral blood mononuclear cells, taken in the first trimester of pregnancy. The receptor source for this set is a female donor with multiple sclerosis, enrolled in a pregnancy study.

This rearrangement joins TRBV27 to TRBJ2-1, with 7 nucleotides matching TRBD1. V lost 2 bases and J lost 4; bases outside the gene matches: 5. Germline lookup yields CDR1 MNHEY and CDR2 SMNVEV (reference sequence). CDR3 length: 15 amino acids. In DNA, the CDR3 is TGTGCCAGCAGTTTAGACAGGGATTCGTACAATGAGCAGTTCTTC. Protein sequence: CASSLDRDSYNEQFF.

J is TRBJ2-1 and V is TRBV7-3; TRBD2 matches 11 bases. J was trimmed by 0 bases and V by 4 bases; bases with no gene match: 5. CDR1 SGHTA and CDR2 FQGTGA come from the germline V gene. The CDR3 consists of 17 residues. The DNA of the CDR3 is TGTGCCAGCAGCTCGAGTAGCGGGAGGGCCTCCTACAATGAGCAGTTCTTC. Its protein is CASSSSSGRASYNEQFF.

The CDR3 spells CASSLMEREFEQYF. CDR3 sequence (DNA): TGCGCCAGCAGCTTGATGGAGCGGGAATTCGAGCAGTACTTC. This sequence joins TRBV5-1 and TRBJ2-7; 7 bases are shared with TRBD2. The trim removed 1 base at V and 6 bases at J, leaving 7 bases unmatched. The CDR3 totals 14 residues. CDR1 SGHRS and CDR2 YFSETQ come from the germline V gene.

The chain uses TRBV14 and TRBJ2-1, with TRBD1 matching 10 bases. The CDR3 covers 15 residues. Germline V lookup: CDR1 SGHDN, CDR2 FVKESK. The junction had 6 bases not matched to a gene; V was cut back by 1 base and J by 9 bases. CDR3 sequence reads: CASSQGGTGEREQFF. CDR3 nucleotides: TGTGCCAGCAGCCAAGGTGGGACAGGGGAGCGTGAGCAGTTCTTC.

This clone was picked up one time. The chain uses TRBV4-2 and TRBJ2-7; 11 bases map to TRBD2. Germline V gene data show CDR1 as LGHNA and CDR2 as YNFKEQ. The CDR3 sequence is 19 residues long. J was trimmed by 2 bases and V by 0 bases; bases with no gene match: 12. CDR3 DNA sequence: TGTGCCAGCAGCCAAGATCCCGGGACTAGCGGAGGGGGCGCCTACGAGCAGTACTTC. Its translation: CASSQDPGTSGGGAYEQYF.

Here the CDR3 reads CASSLPGQGNYGYTF. The CDR3 DNA reads as TGTGCCAGCAGTTTACCGGGACAGGGGAACTATGGCTACACCTTC. V is TRBV28 and J is TRBJ1-2; TRBD1 matches 10 bases. Trimming at V came to 2 bases and at J to 2 bases, leaving 2 bases not matched to a gene. This CDR3 has 15 amino acids. Germline values: CDR1 MDHEN, CDR2 SYDVKM.

The rearrangement joins TRBV7-2 to TRBJ1-4, with 8 bases that match TRBD1. Unmatched junction bases numbered 7, after V lost 6 bases and J lost 7 bases. The CDR3 is 14 residues long. Germline CDR1 is SGHTA and CDR2 is FQGNSA. CDR3 sequence reads: CASRPTGETEKLFF. CDR3 nucleotide sequence: TGTGCCAGCAGGCCGACAGGGGAGACTGAAAAACTGTTTTTT. Variable domain in full (rest from reference TRBV7-2 and TRBJ1-4): GAGVSQSPSNKVTEKGKDVELRCDPISGHTALYWYRQSLGQGLEFLIYFQGNSAPDKSGLPSDRFSAERTGGSVSTLTIQRTQQEDSAVYLCASRPTGETEKLFFGSGTQLSVL.

This sequence joins TRBV28 and TRBJ2-3; TRBD1 matches 8 bases. The J segment lost 4 bases and the V segment lost 4 bases, leaving 7 bases of the junction unmatched. Germline V CDR1 and CDR2: MDHEN, SYDVKM. The length of the CDR3 is 15 residues. This CDR3 reads CASSYRTGLADTQYF. The CDR3 DNA reads TGTGCCAGCAGTTATAGGACAGGGCTGGCAGATACGCAGTATTTT.

This chain joins TRBV28 and TRBJ2-7, with TRBD1 as a possible D gene (6 bases). V was shortened by 6 bases and J by 4 bases, with 13 bases between the two germline ends. The CDR3 has 13 amino acids. Germline V lookup: CDR1 MDHEN, CDR2 SYDVKM. CDR3: CASRATDRYEQYF. The CDR3 region has the DNA TGTGCCAGCAGGGCCACCGACAGGTACGAGCAGTACTTC. Full variable domain (missing parts from reference TRBV28 and TRBJ2-7): DVKVTQSSRYLVKRTGEKVFLECVQDMDHENMFWYRQDPGLGLRLIYFSYDVKMKEKGDIPEGYSVSREKKERFSLILESASTNQTSMYLCASRATDRYEQYFGPGTRLTVT.

This clone showed up many times. The chain joins TRBV18 to TRBJ1-4; D is perhaps TRBD1 (5 bases). The CDR3 consists of 16 residues. The ends were cut back, 0 bases at V and 7 bases at J, with 15 bases in the middle. Germline assignment: CDR1 KGHSH and CDR2 LQKENI. CDR3 loop: CASSPPGRGSGEKLFF. In DNA, the CDR3 is TGTGCCAGCTCACCACCGGGAAGGGGCTCGGGTGAAAAACTGTTTTTT.

This chain connects TRBV7-2 to TRBJ2-6; 10 nucleotides agree with TRBD1. CDR1 SGHTA and CDR2 FQGNSA come from the germline V gene. V lost 6 bases and J lost 1; bases outside the gene matches: 6. The CDR3 covers 17 residues. CDR3: CASRGRDRGSGANVLTF. DNA of the CDR3: TGTGCCAGCAGGGGGCGGGACAGGGGTTCTGGGGCCAACGTCCTGACTTTC.